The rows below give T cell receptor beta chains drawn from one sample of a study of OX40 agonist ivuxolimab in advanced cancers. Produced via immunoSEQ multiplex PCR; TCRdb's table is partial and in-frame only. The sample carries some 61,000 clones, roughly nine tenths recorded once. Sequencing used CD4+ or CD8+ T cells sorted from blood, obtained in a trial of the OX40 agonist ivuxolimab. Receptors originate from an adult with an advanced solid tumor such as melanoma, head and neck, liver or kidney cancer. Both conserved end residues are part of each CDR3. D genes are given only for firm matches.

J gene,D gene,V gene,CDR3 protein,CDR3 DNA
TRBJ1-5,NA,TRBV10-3,CAISELASNQPQHF,TGTGCCATCAGTGAGTTAGCTAGCAATCAGCCCCAGCATTTT
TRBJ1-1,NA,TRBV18,CASSPGYSSEAFF,TGTGCCAGCTCACCCGGATATTCCAGTGAAGCTTTCTTT
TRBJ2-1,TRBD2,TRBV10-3,CATNYRTSGMSYNEQFF,TGTGCCACGAACTATAGGACTAGCGGGATGTCCTACAATGAGCAGTTCTTC
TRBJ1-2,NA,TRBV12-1,CASSFALPGRSRYTF,TGTGCCAGCAGCTTTGCGCTCCCAGGGAGGTCGCGCTACACCTTC
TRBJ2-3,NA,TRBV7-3,CASSPNGGPNADTQYF,TGTGCCAGCAGCCCTAACGGGGGGCCAAACGCAGATACGCAGTATTTT
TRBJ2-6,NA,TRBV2,CASSPGANVLTF,TGTGCCAGCAGCCCTGGGGCCAACGTCCTGACTTTC
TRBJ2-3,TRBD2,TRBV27,CASSLFVLAGGLDTQYF,TGTGCCAGCAGTTTATTTGTTCTAGCGGGAGGGCTCGATACGCAGTATTTT
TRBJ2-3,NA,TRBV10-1,CASSVSPTATDTQYF,TGCGCCAGCAGTGTCTCACCGACAGCCACAGATACGCAGTATTTT
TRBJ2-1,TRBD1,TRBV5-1,CASSFGQGAVGQFF,TGCGCCAGCAGCTTCGGACAGGGGGCGGTGGGGCAGTTCTTC
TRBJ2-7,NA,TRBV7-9,CASSFRDGWAYEQYF,TGTGCCAGCAGCTTCCGGGACGGATGGGCTTACGAGCAGTACTTC
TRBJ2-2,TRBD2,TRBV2,CASSETSGRYTGELFF,TGTGCCAGCAGTGAGACTAGCGGGAGATACACCGGGGAGCTGTTTTTT
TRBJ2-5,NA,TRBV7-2,CASSLAWSGPQETQYF,TGTGCCAGCAGCTTAGCGTGGTCAGGGCCTCAAGAGACCCAGTACTTC
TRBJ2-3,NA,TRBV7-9,CASSRTGLTDTQYF,TGTGCCAGCAGCCGAACGGGCCTCACAGATACGCAGTATTTT
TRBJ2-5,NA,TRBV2,CASSEVRVGGGKTQYF,TGTGCCAGCAGTGAAGTTCGGGTGGGAGGGGGAAAGACCCAGTACTTC
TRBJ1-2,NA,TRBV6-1,CASSVAQSPYGYTF,TGTGCCAGCAGTGTGGCCCAATCCCCCTATGGCTACACCTTC
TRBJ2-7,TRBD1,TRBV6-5,CASSYGDRASEQYF,TGTGCCAGCAGTTACGGTGACAGGGCTAGCGAGCAGTACTTC
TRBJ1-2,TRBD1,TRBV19,CASRKTGAWGYTF,TGTGCCAGTAGGAAGACAGGGGCGTGGGGCTACACCTTC
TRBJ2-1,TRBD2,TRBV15,CATSSKLAGVGNEQFF,TGTGCCACCAGCAGTAAACTAGCGGGGGTGGGCAATGAGCAGTTCTTC
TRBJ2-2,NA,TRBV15,CATSSGGPTGELFF,TGTGCCACCAGCAGCGGGGGACCCACCGGGGAGCTGTTTTTT
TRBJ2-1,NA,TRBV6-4,CASSRDGTYNEQFF,TGTGCCAGCAGCCGGGACGGTACCTACAATGAGCAGTTCTTC
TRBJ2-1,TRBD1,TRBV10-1,CASSLQGSREQFF,TGCGCCAGCAGTCTACAGGGGAGTCGAGAGCAGTTCTTC
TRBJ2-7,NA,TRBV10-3,CAIRDQATGTYEQYF,TGTGCCATCAGGGATCAAGCTACCGGCACCTACGAGCAGTACTTC
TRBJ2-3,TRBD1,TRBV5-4,CASSLAHRGDTQYF,TGTGCCAGCAGCTTGGCTCACAGGGGAGATACGCAGTATTTT
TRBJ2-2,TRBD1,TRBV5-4,CASSLPGQANTGELFF,TGTGCCAGCAGTCTTCCGGGACAGGCGAACACCGGGGAGCTGTTTTTT